These 2 T cell receptor beta chains were sequenced from one sample in a study of T cells in tuberculosis. The repertoire was sequenced with immunoSEQ multiplex PCR; TCRdb's copy has only in-frame clones and lacks some. The table shows 25,000 or so clones, with 85% to 90% occurring only once. Sequencing used PBMCs. These receptors all stem from a donor aged 5 to 30 with latent tuberculosis or without tuberculosis infection.

The J gene is TRBJ2-5, the V gene TRBV18, with 9 bases aligning to TRBD1. Germline values: CDR1 KGHSH, CDR2 LQKENI. Trimming removed 5 bases from V and 7 bases from J; junction bases left unmatched: 14. This CDR3 contains 16 residues. The DNA of the CDR3 is TGTGCCAGCTCAAACGGACAGGGGAGCCTTGTTGGGACCCAGTACTTC. This translates into CASSNGQGSLVGTQYF.

The gene calls are TRBV5-5 and TRBJ1-2; 9 nucleotides align to TRBD1. Germline CDR1 and CDR2: SGHKS and YYEKEE (reference sequence). The CDR3 has 15 amino acids. V lost 3 bases and J lost 6; bases outside the gene matches: 9. The CDR3 spells CASSSGTGMPHGYTF. The CDR3 nucleotides are TGTGCCAGCAGCTCCGGGACAGGGATGCCCCATGGCTACACCTTC.